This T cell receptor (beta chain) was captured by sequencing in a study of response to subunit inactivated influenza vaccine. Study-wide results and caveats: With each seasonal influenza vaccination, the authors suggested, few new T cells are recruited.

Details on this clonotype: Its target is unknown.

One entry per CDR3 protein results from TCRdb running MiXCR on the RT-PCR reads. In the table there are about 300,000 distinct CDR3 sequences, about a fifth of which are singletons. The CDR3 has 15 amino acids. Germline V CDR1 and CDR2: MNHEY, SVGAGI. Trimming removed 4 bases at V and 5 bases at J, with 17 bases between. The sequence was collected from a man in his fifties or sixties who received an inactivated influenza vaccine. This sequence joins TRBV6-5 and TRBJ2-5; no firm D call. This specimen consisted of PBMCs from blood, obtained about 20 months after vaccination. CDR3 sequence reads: CASSSGPRIHETQYF. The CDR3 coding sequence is TGTGCCAGCAGTTCCGGTCCTCGAATCCACGAGACCCAGTACTTC.